The rows below give T cell receptor beta chains drawn from one sample of a study of blood T cell repertoires in COVID-19. Libraries were prepared by immunoSEQ multiplex PCR; TCRdb keeps only in-frame clonotypes and omits some of them. The profile shows more than 200,000 clones, approximately 81% of them singletons. The sequenced sample consisted of peripheral blood. Receptor source: a woman of 80 years or more with COVID-19, enrolled during active disease. Both conserved end residues are part of each CDR3. D genes are given only for firm matches. Rows may omit the clone size; those that give it use once, few, many or a size class.

>TRBJ1-2|-|-|TRBV27|13
CASTPRAGYGYTF
TGCGCCAGCACCCCCCGCGCAGGGTATGGCTACACCTTC
>TRBJ1-4|-|-|TRBV12-1|14
CASSFRTGDGKLFF
TGTGCCAGCAGCTTTCGGACAGGGGATGGGAAACTGTTTTTT
>TRBJ2-5|TRBD2|-|TRBV19|18
CASSIDYTRGGAAETQYF
TGTGCCAGTAGTATCGATTATACTCGCGGGGGGGCCGCTGAGACCCAGTACTTC
>TRBJ1-5|-|-|TRBV7-6|15
CASSLGRGSGQPQHF
TGTGCCAGCAGCTTAGGCAGGGGTTCAGGTCAGCCCCAGCATTTT
>TRBJ1-6|-|once|TRBV19|15
CASSKGGRANSPLHF
TGTGCCAGTTCCAAAGGGGGACGGGCAAATTCACCCCTCCACTTT
>TRBJ1-2|-|-|TRBV27|14
CASKRAPWNYGYTF
TGTGCCAGCAAGAGGGCTCCCTGGAACTATGGCTACACCTTC
>TRBJ2-2|TRBD2|-|TRBV18|16
CASSPLQRGDTGELFF
TGTGCCAGCTCACCACTCCAGCGGGGGGACACCGGGGAGCTGTTTTTT
>TRBJ1-6|-|once|TRBV4-2|14
CASSPGEANSPLHF
TGTGCCAGCAGCCCTGGGGAGGCGAATTCACCCCTCCACTTT
>TRBJ2-3|-|once|TRBV3-1/TRBV3-2|15
CASSQELSQPAAQYF
TGTGCCAGCAGCCAAGAGCTGAGCCAGCCGGCGGCGCAGTATTTT
>TRBJ1-2|-|-|TRBV7-2|14
CASSLAWAGNGYTF
TGTGCCAGCAGCTTAGCGTGGGCAGGGAATGGCTACACCTTC
>TRBJ2-3|TRBD2|-|TRBV3-1/TRBV3-2|18
CASSKRLAGGPNTDTQYF
TGTGCCAGCAGTAAAAGGCTAGCGGGGGGGCCGAACACAGATACGCAGTATTTT
>TRBJ1-4|-|few|TRBV27|13
CASNSGGGEKLFF
TGTGCCAGCAACTCGGGGGGCGGTGAAAAACTGTTTTTT
>TRBJ2-3|TRBD2|-|TRBV24-1|14
CATSGRGRTDTQYF
TGTGCCACCTCTGGGAGGGGACGCACAGATACGCAGTATTTT
>TRBJ2-3|TRBD2|-|TRBV5-4|17
CASSRGLAGGGTDTQYF
TGTGCCAGCAGCCGGGGATTGGCGGGGGGAGGCACAGATACGCAGTATTTT
>TRBJ1-1|TRBD1|-|TRBV2|15
CASSGGQYMNTEAFF
TGTGCCAGCAGTGGGGGACAGTACATGAACACTGAGGCTTTCTTT
>TRBJ1-3|-|-|TRBV7-6|15
CASSLMMGAGNTIYF
TGTGCCAGCAGCTTAATGATGGGCGCGGGAAACACCATATATTTT
>TRBJ1-1|-|-|TRBV6-4|15
CASSDSRRGDTEAFF
TGTGCCAGCAGTGACTCGAGGCGGGGGGACACTGAAGCTTTCTTT
>TRBJ1-4|-|-|TRBV10-1|11
CASSDDRGLFF
TGCGCCAGCAGCGATGACCGGGGACTGTTTTTT
>TRBJ1-1|-|few|TRBV6-6|13
CASSRQGNTEAFF
TGTGCCAGCAGCCGTCAGGGGAACACTGAAGCTTTCTTT
>TRBJ1-2|TRBD1|-|TRBV28|14
CASSYYRGQNGYTF
TGTGCCAGCAGTTACTACAGGGGGCAGAATGGCTACACCTTC
>TRBJ1-1|-|few|TRBV18|13
CASSSGGNTEAFF
TGTGCCAGCTCCTCGGGGGGGAACACTGAAGCTTTCTTT
>TRBJ2-7|TRBD1|-|TRBV9|18
CASSPSERTGRRSYEQYF
TGTGCCAGCAGCCCAAGCGAGAGGACAGGCAGGCGCTCCTACGAGCAGTACTTC
>TRBJ1-2|TRBD1|-|TRBV5-1|13
CASSLGQGSGYTF
TGCGCCAGCAGCTTGGGACAGGGGAGCGGCTACACCTTC
>TRBJ1-6|-|-|TRBV5-1|14
CASSLDRVNSPLHF
TGCGCCAGCAGCTTGGACAGGGTCAATTCACCCCTCCACTTT
>TRBJ1-1|-|-|TRBV6-6|14
CASSYSPPRIEAFF
TGTGCCAGCAGTTACTCCCCTCCCAGGATCGAAGCTTTCTTT
>TRBJ2-2|-|-|TRBV13|16
CASSLDRSGSSGELFF
TGTGCCAGCAGCTTAGACCGCTCTGGGAGTTCCGGGGAGCTGTTTTTT
>TRBJ1-5|-|-|TRBV3-1/TRBV3-2|15
CASSPVRNSNQPQHF
TGTGCCAGCAGCCCTGTGCGGAATAGCAATCAGCCCCAGCATTTT
>TRBJ1-5|-|-|TRBV7-8|14
CASSLSGRNQPQHF
TGTGCTAGCAGCTTATCAGGGCGCAATCAGCCCCAGCATTTT
>TRBJ1-3|-|-|TRBV11-2|14
CASIKPGQGNTIYF
TGTGCCAGCATCAAGCCAGGGCAGGGAAACACCATATATTTT
>TRBJ1-2|TRBD1|few|TRBV29-1|11
CSGTGNYGYTF
TGCAGCGGGACAGGGAACTATGGCTACACCTTC
>TRBJ2-3|-|-|TRBV14|15
CASSQEPGYTDTQYF
TGTGCCAGCAGCCAAGAACCAGGGTACACAGATACGCAGTATTTT
>TRBJ2-5|-|-|TRBV6-6|15
CASSYEIGAGETQYF
TGTGCCAGCAGTTACGAAATAGGGGCCGGGGAGACCCAGTACTTC
>TRBJ2-1|TRBD1|once|TRBV7-7|13
CASSLGGGSEQFF
TGTGCCAGCAGCTTAGGAGGGGGCTCTGAGCAGTTCTTC
>TRBJ1-6|-|-|TRBV18|14
CASSPSQEGSPLHF
TGTGCCAGCTCCCCCTCACAGGAGGGTTCACCCCTCCACTTT
>TRBJ1-2|TRBD1|-|TRBV5-6|16
CASSAIPGQGNYGYTF
TGTGCCAGCAGCGCAATACCGGGACAGGGCAACTATGGCTACACCTTC
>TRBJ2-7|TRBD1|-|TRBV18|14
CASSPGTVNYEQYF
TGTGCCAGCTCACCCGGGACAGTTAACTACGAGCAGTACTTC
>TRBJ2-1|TRBD2|-|TRBV3-1/TRBV3-2|16
CASSFQSGGRRNEQFF
TGTGCCAGCAGCTTCCAAAGCGGGGGTCGCCGCAATGAGCAGTTCTTC
>TRBJ1-1|TRBD1|-|TRBV5-1|16
CASSKQSTGENTEAFF
TGCGCCAGCAGCAAACAATCTACAGGGGAGAACACTGAAGCTTTCTTT
>TRBJ1-4|-|-|TRBV5-1|15
CASSLGSTGNEKLFF
TGCGCCAGCAGCTTGGGGTCGACGGGTAATGAAAAACTGTTTTTT
>TRBJ1-6|TRBD1|-|TRBV6-5|14
CATRQGSYNSPLHF
TGTGCCACCCGACAGGGCTCCTATAATTCACCCCTCCACTTT
>TRBJ2-2|TRBD1|-|TRBV19|14
CASRGQGATGELFF
TGTGCCAGTAGGGGACAGGGAGCGACCGGGGAGCTGTTTTTT
>TRBJ2-2|-|-|TRBV14|14
CATRQNTNTGELFF
TGTGCCACCAGACAGAATACGAACACCGGGGAGCTGTTTTTT